This T cell receptor (beta chain) was sequenced in a study of T cell repertoires in cytomegalovirus infection (dated by TCRdb to between 2018 and 2021). Background for the entire study: Donor HLA type was relevant to the analysis, because carriage of CMV infection together with the matching HLA type was indicated by public TCR beta signatures.

Overall study results and their limits: In the ex vivo response, HLA-C-restricted CMV-specific TCR beta clonotypes were dominant, and in two of eight donors the single most frequent clonotype came from this HLA-C-restricted group. In both this cohort and an independent cohort of 352 donors, the cumulative frequency of public TCR beta family members distinguished carriers of CMV infection plus the relevant HLA type.

The CDR3 has 14 amino acids, counting the end cysteine and phenylalanine. The CDR3 DNA has 42 bases and is translated from base 1. Trimming leaves V shorter by 6 bases and J shorter by 2 bases, with the junction holding 4 bases beyond the gene matches. Taken from the germline V gene, the CDR1 and CDR2 loops are WSHSY and SAAADI. Note on this clonotype: The specificity of this receptor is unknown. Base qualities are missing; no much larger clone stands one base away.

The instrument was an Illumina HiSeq 1500. TCRdb trimmed the raw reads at Q25, called clones with MiXCR and kept productive beta chains. CDR3 protein duplicates are merged, each entry listing the most common genes and DNA. The sample table holds about 150,000 distinct CDR3 sequences, of which over 15% were seen once. Of the sample, roughly 20% is held by the ten largest clones. Sequenced material: CD8+ T cells from PBMCs. The source is a human donor in good health (CMV status not recorded). Some clones in this sample may be carry-over from other donors' samples. The V and J segments used are TRBV10-2 and TRBJ2-5; TRBD2 fits 9 bases in the junction. The CDR3: CASRTTSGQETQYF. DNA sequence: TGCGCCAGCAGAACGACTAGCGGTCAAGAGACCCAGTACTTC.